A selection of T cell receptor beta chains follows, all from one sample in a study of metastatic and nonmetastatic thyroid tumors. TCRdb re-called clones via MiXCR from the PCR reads. Seen here are tens of thousands of clones, 20% observed once, and the top ten hold more than 3.5%. The specimen sequenced was blood. The receptors derive from a female donor with papillary thyroid cancer or a benign thyroid nodule (not recorded which). Some clones in this sample may be carry-over from other donors' samples. Both conserved end residues are trimmed from each CDR3. The D gene is left open where the match is weak. Clone size is given for some rows only: seen once, a few or many times, or a class if the clone is expanded.

CDR3aa	v_gene	j_gene	abundance	d_gene
ASSFAQNTEAF	TRBV7-9	TRBJ1-1	many	.
ASTLGQGAFEKLF	TRBV7-6	TRBJ1-4	many	.
SAPSGGIGQLF	TRBV20-1	TRBJ2-2	once	TRBD1
ASTPPGGDYGYT	TRBV2	TRBJ1-2	many	.
ARSPTPDTSYNEQF	TRBV6-1	TRBJ2-1	.	.
ASSLCGQLYEQY	TRBV5-1	TRBJ2-7	.	.
ASSRQSGTGEYGYT	TRBV6-5	TRBJ1-2	many	TRBD1
ASSTWTGAGELF	TRBV11-1	TRBJ2-2	.	TRBD1
ASSLGVAGGSEQY	TRBV5-1	TRBJ2-7	few	TRBD2
ASSFSGRLYNEQF	TRBV7-2	TRBJ2-1	many	TRBD2
ASGLAGNTEAF	TRBV12-5	TRBJ1-1	many	.
ASRKTGDDEKLF	TRBV2	TRBJ1-4	many	TRBD1
ASSGGQGRGTEAF	TRBV2	TRBJ1-1	many	TRBD1
ASSETSGSSYEQY	TRBV6-1	TRBJ2-7	few	TRBD2
ASGVGGRTRNSDTQY	TRBV9	TRBJ2-3	.	.
SASREWSYEQY	TRBV20-1	TRBJ2-7	many	.
ASSPDRRNQPQH	TRBV12-3/TRBV12-4	TRBJ1-5	few	.
ASSLFIPSGGPYEHY	TRBV27	TRBJ2-7	few	TRBD2
ASTGGNYNNEQF	TRBV28	TRBJ2-1	many	.
ASSQGRNTEDS	TRBV3-1	TRBJ1-1	.	.
ASRWMQETQY	TRBV6-1	TRBJ2-5	many	.
ASSISDIGQPQH	TRBV19	TRBJ1-5	many	.
SAPTGSSDTQY	TRBV20-1	TRBJ2-3	few	TRBD1
ASSLYQLNTEAF	TRBV7-2	TRBJ1-1	many	.
ASRGGTVSYNEQF	TRBV5-1	TRBJ2-1	many	TRBD2
ASSPDRGKGYT	TRBV14	TRBJ1-2	many	TRBD1
ASSFPTIGGTNEKPF	TRBV5-1	TRBJ1-4	.	.
ASSGLVLDTDTQY	TRBV6-1	TRBJ2-3	.	.
ASSDYSDNQPLH	TRBV6-1	TRBJ1-5	once	.